Detailed here is one TCR beta chain. The antigen is unknown. The data belong to a study of cytomegalovirus exposure and HLA in healthy donors. Study summary: The approximately 660 first-cohort repertoires shared a platform with the 110 or so validation repertoires, as reported in a later analysis. Study-wide results and caveats: Specificity for CMV antigens was confirmed in vitro for a few of the CMV-associated chains. Many donors shared some public TCRs, even though most TCR sequences were rare. Diagnosis of cytomegalovirus status made by the classifier reportedly showed high specificity and sensitivity.

Clones were read by immunoSEQ multiplex PCR, and TCRdb kept only the in-frame ones, dropping some. The repertoire includes a few hundred thousand clones, roughly 89% of them detected once, and roughly 0.75% sits in the top ten. The CDR3 is 14 residues long. The germline gives CDR1 MNHNS, CDR2 SASEGT. The V and J ends lost 5 bases and 5 bases, in that order; junction bases with no gene match: 4. Sample: PBMCs. The TCR was taken from a woman between 18 and 29 years old in good health and CMV-seronegative. The V call is TRBV6-1, the J call TRBJ1-5; TRBD1 aligns across 9 bases. The CDR3 loop is CASSPRDRDQPQHF. The CDR3 DNA is TGTGCCAGCAGTCCCCGGGACAGGGATCAGCCCCAGCATTTT.